One sample yielded the 29 T cell receptor beta chains listed below, sequenced in a study of shared clonotypes between healthy human individuals (dated by TCRdb to about 2020). The library was made by the immunoSEQ multiplex PCR assay. The source is immuneACCESS, and TCRdb retained only in-frame sequences with V and J called. Part of the clones is not carried over; for the studies checked, unresolved V genes explain less than half of this, and the remainder is unexplained. The sample data list about 710,000 clones, and 73% of these were observed just once. The ten largest clones add up to around 1.8% of the sample. Sequences were obtained from memory CD4+ T cells sorted from blood. The intended sense of this specimen's cell subset or site label: CD45RA-negative fraction. Receptors originate from a woman in her twenties or thirties in good health.

This clone showed up just a few times. This chain connects TRBV7-3 to TRBJ2-1; 9 bases are shared with TRBD1. Germline CDR1 and CDR2: SGHTA and FQGTGA. V shed 0 bases, J shed 0 bases, and the junction held 9 bases outside the gene matches. The CDR3 has 19 amino acids. CDR3 amino acids: CASSLTPAGTGSSYNEQFF. In nucleotides, the CDR3 is TGTGCCAGCAGCTTAACCCCGGCCGGGACAGGGAGCTCCTACAATGAGCAGTTCTTC. The full variable domain, in which reference TRBV7-3 and TRBJ2-1 provide the parts outside the CDR3, is GAGVSQTPSNKVTEKGKYVELRCDPISGHTALYWYRQSLGQGPEFLIYFQGTGAADDSGLPNDRFFAVRPEGSVSTLKIQRTERGDSAVYLCASSLTPAGTGSSYNEQFFGPGTRLTVL.

The chain joins TRBV2 to TRBJ2-5; 7 nucleotides agree with TRBD2. Germline CDR1 is SNHLY and CDR2 is FYNNEI. The ends lost 3 bases at V and 13 bases at J; junction bases unmatched: 11. The CDR3 loop spans 13 amino acids. The CDR3 protein is CASSDWEGRPPYF. The DNA of the CDR3 is TGTGCCAGCAGTGATTGGGAGGGCCGGCCCCCGTACTTC.

This clone occurred many times. The sample holds other DNA sequences that translate to the same CDR3. The rearrangement joins TRBV2 to TRBJ2-7; D is uncertain. Trimming removed 7 bases at V and 3 bases at J, with 10 bases between. The CDR3 runs 12 residues. Looked up from germline, CDR1 is SNHLY and CDR2 is FYNNEI. CDR3 nucleotides: TGTGCCAGCATTCCGCAGAGCTACGAGCAGTACTTC. Encoded protein: CASIPQSYEQYF.

In this sample, this clone turned up once. The chain recombines TRBV28 with TRBJ1-5; D unresolved. V lost 7 bases, J lost 4 bases, and 17 bases lay in between. The CDR3 has 15 amino acids. The germline V gene encodes CDR1 MDHEN and CDR2 SYDVKM. This CDR3 reads CASIRYRSYNQPQHF. Written as DNA, the CDR3 is TGTGCCAGCATTAGGTACAGATCCTATAATCAGCCCCAGCATTTT.

The chain carries TRBV25-1 and TRBJ2-7; 8 nucleotides line up with TRBD2. This CDR3 comprises 13 residues. Germline assignment: CDR1 MGHDK and CDR2 SYGVNS. The V segment lost 2 bases and the J segment 3 bases; nucleotides outside the gene matches: 0. The CDR3 DNA sequence: TGTGCCAGCAGTGAAAGCGGGGGCTACGAGCAGTACTTC. Its protein is CASSESGGYEQYF.

The V call is TRBV4-2, the J call TRBJ2-4, with 13 positions matching TRBD2. Trimming at V came to 2 bases and at J to 5 bases, leaving 9 bases not matched to a gene. Germline V gene data show CDR1 as LGHNA and CDR2 as YNFKEQ. The CDR3 consists of 18 residues. Here the CDR3 DNA reads TGTGCCAGCAGCCAATGGACTAGCGGGAGAGGTTTAGAAAACATTCAGTACTTC. Protein product: CASSQWTSGRGLENIQYF.

This clone appeared a few times. The chain couples TRBV4-1 to TRBJ2-7; perhaps TRBD2 as D (5 bases). The V and J ends lost 0 bases and 3 bases respectively, with 12 bases between them. The CDR3 spans 15 residues. Germline V lookup: CDR1 MGHRA, CDR2 YSYEKL. CDR3 coding DNA: TGCGCCAGCAGCCAAGACGAGGGTCTGATCTACGAGCAGTACTTC. Its protein product is CASSQDEGLIYEQYF.

This clone was seen only once. This chain connects TRBV11-2 to TRBJ1-4, with TRBD1 as a possible D gene (5 bases). Trimming pared 5 bases from V and 7 bases from J, leaving 11 bases between. Germline assignment: CDR1 SGHAT and CDR2 FQNNGV. The CDR3 consists of 13 residues. The CDR3 DNA follows: TGTGCCAGCAGCCGACGACAGTTTGAAAAACTGTTTTTT. This codes for CASSRRQFEKLFF.

A word on this clone: Other DNA sequences of this sample code for an identical CDR3. The CDR3 DNA reads as TGTGCCAGCAGCTTAGCCGCTAGCGGTAGCACAGATACGCAGTATTTT. Its protein product is CASSLAASGSTDTQYF. The chain uses TRBV7-9 and TRBJ2-3; 7 bases map to TRBD2. The CDR3 totals 16 residues. Germline V CDR1 and CDR2: SEHNR, FQNEAQ (reference sequence). Trimming removed 0 bases from V and 0 bases from J; junction bases left unmatched: 3.

CDR3 loop: CASSLHSGRAFGELFF. CDR3 bases: TGTGCCAGCAGCCTCCATAGCGGGAGGGCGTTCGGGGAGCTGTTTTTT. The rearrangement links TRBV7-6 to TRBJ2-2; 11 positions agree with TRBD2. The length of the CDR3 is 16 residues. Trimming removed 5 bases from V and 7 bases from J; junction bases left unmatched: 9. Germline V gives CDR1 SGHVS, CDR2 FNYEAQ.

This clone occurred a few times. At the DNA level, this CDR3 is encoded by other sequences in the same sample as well. V gene TRBV5-1 combines with J gene TRBJ1-1, with TRBD1 identical over 9 bases. CDR1 is SGHRS and CDR2 is YFSETQ in the germline V gene. With V trimmed by 3 bases and J by 4 bases, 4 bases remained unmatched. This CDR3 is 14 amino acids long. The CDR3 loop is CASSWTGEGTEAFF. CDR3 nucleotide sequence: TGCGCCAGCAGCTGGACAGGGGAGGGCACTGAAGCTTTCTTT.

V and J are TRBV25-1 and TRBJ2-3; the D is unclear. Trimming removed 4 bases at V and 0 bases at J, with 8 bases between. Germline V lookup: CDR1 MGHDK, CDR2 SYGVNS. The CDR3 runs 14 residues. The CDR3 is CASSVGRSTDTQYF. The CDR3 DNA reads TGTGCCAGCAGTGTCGGCAGAAGCACAGATACGCAGTATTTT.

The rearrangement uses TRBV7-9 and TRBJ1-1; 7 nucleotides line up with TRBD1. Germline values: CDR1 SEHNR, CDR2 FQNEAQ (reference sequence). V was clipped by 3 bases and J by 8 bases; unmatched bases: 6. The CDR3 extends over 13 amino acids. The CDR3 sequence: CASSFRTGGEAFF. The CDR3 coding sequence is TGTGCCAGCAGCTTTCGGACAGGAGGGGAAGCTTTCTTT.

This rearrangement joins TRBV9 to TRBJ2-5; the D is unclear. The CDR3 is 12 amino acids. V was shortened by 5 bases and J by 5 bases, with 10 bases between the two germline ends. Germline V gene data show CDR1 as SGDLS and CDR2 as YYNGEE. The CDR3: CASSPGGETQYF. The CDR3 DNA reads as TGTGCCAGCAGTCCCGGTGGGGAGACCCAGTACTTC.

This chain connects TRBV10-1 to TRBJ1-1; D is undetermined. Germline CDR1 is WNHNN and CDR2 is SYGVQD (reference sequence). Trimming pared 2 bases from V and 6 bases from J, leaving 13 bases between. This CDR3 has 14 amino acids. The CDR3 sequence is CASSEGNPTSEAFF. CDR3 in DNA: TGCGCCAGCAGTGAGGGGAACCCAACCTCTGAAGCTTTCTTT.

The chain links TRBV15 to TRBJ1-4, with a tentative D call TRBD1 (6 bases). In germline, CDR1 is LNHNV, CDR2 YYDKDF (reference sequence). V was cut by 2 bases and J by 7 bases, with 11 bases left in between. The CDR3 sequence is 14 residues long. The CDR3 is CATSRTGYLEKLFF. As DNA, the CDR3 is TGTGCCACCAGCAGAACAGGGTACCTTGAAAAACTGTTTTTT.

The chain is built from TRBV11-3 and TRBJ2-2; tentative D call: TRBD1 (5 bases). The CDR3 is 15 amino acids. Per germline, CDR1 SGHNT and CDR2 YENEEA. The germline V and J ends were trimmed by 5 bases and 6 bases, with 16 bases remaining between them. This CDR3 is CASSLGGRAAGELFF. The DNA for the CDR3 is TGTGCCAGCAGCCTAGGCGGCAGGGCGGCCGGGGAGCTGTTTTTT.

This chain connects TRBV10-2 to TRBJ2-1, with D possibly TRBD2 on 6 matching bases. This CDR3 contains 13 residues. V was pared by 7 bases and J by 7 bases, with 14 bases between. Per the germline V gene, CDR1 is WSHSY and CDR2 is SAAADI. CDR3 sequence reads: CASNVGGWNEQFF. The CDR3 region has the DNA TGCGCCAGCAATGTGGGGGGTTGGAATGAGCAGTTCTTC.

The chain uses TRBV2 and TRBJ2-5, with a weak D call TRBD2 (5 bases). CDR1 and CDR2 from the germline V gene are SNHLY and FYNNEI. The CDR3 runs 15 residues. Trimming took off 4 bases at V and 5 bases at J, with 17 bases between the two ends. CDR3 DNA sequence: TGTGCCAGCAGTGTATCGCGGGTCCAAGGGGAGACCCAGTACTTC. This sequence encodes CASSVSRVQGETQYF.

There are a few counts of this clone. The genes are TRBV6-1 and TRBJ1-5; 7 bases are a match to TRBD1. The CDR3 extends over 16 amino acids. Germline V gene data show CDR1 as MNHNS and CDR2 as SASEGT. Losses at the gene ends were 0 bases for V and 4 bases for J; bases not matched to a gene: 6. CDR3 sequence (DNA): TGTGCCAGCAGTGAAGCGCCAGGCAGGGGGAATCAGCCCCAGCATTTT. Protein product: CASSEAPGRGNQPQHF.

At least ten counts were recorded for this clone. The chain has TRBV13 and TRBJ1-1; D call uncertain. The V and J ends lost 3 bases and 3 bases respectively, with 11 bases between them. The CDR3 consists of 14 residues. Germline CDR1 is PRHDT and CDR2 is FYEKMQ (reference sequence). The CDR3 protein is CASSFPPGYTEAFF. CDR3 in DNA: TGTGCCAGCAGCTTCCCACCGGGGTACACTGAAGCTTTCTTT.

This chain uses TRBV13 with TRBJ2-7; D is unresolved. This CDR3 has 15 amino acids. V lost 2 bases, J lost 0 bases, and 11 bases lay in between. In germline, CDR1 is PRHDT, CDR2 FYEKMQ (reference sequence). CDR3 residues: CASSLNAETSYEQYF. CDR3 nucleotides: TGTGCCAGCAGCTTAAACGCGGAGACCTCCTACGAGCAGTACTTC. Full variable domain (rest looked up from reference TRBV13 and TRBJ2-7): AAGVIQSPRHLIKEKRETATLKCYPIPRHDTVYWYQQGPGQDPQFLISFYEKMQSDKGSIPDRFSAQQFSDYHSELNMSSLELGDSALYFCASSLNAETSYEQYFGPGTRLTVT.

The V gene is TRBV6-5, the J gene TRBJ1-1, with 8 bases lining up with TRBD1. CDR1 and CDR2 from the germline V gene are MNHEY and SVGAGI. The CDR3 loop spans 14 amino acids. J gave up 5 bases and V 6 bases, and 8 bases lay outside the gene matches. CDR3 protein: CASRPDRGHTEAFF. CDR3 nucleotide sequence: TGTGCCAGCAGACCAGACAGGGGCCATACTGAAGCTTTCTTT.

This clone was seen more than once but under ten times. V is TRBV6-1 and J is TRBJ2-2; D is unresolved. V lost 6 bases and J lost 1, with 6 bases in between. Germline V CDR1 and CDR2: MNHNS, SASEGT. The CDR3 runs 13 residues. The CDR3 sequence: CASSSQNTGELFF. The CDR3 coding sequence is TGTGCCAGCAGCTCCCAGAACACCGGGGAGCTGTTTTTT.

The chain uses TRBV14 and TRBJ2-7, with TRBD2 as a possible D gene (6 bases). V dropped 6 bases and J dropped 7 bases, with 31 bases sitting between them. Germline assignment: CDR1 SGHDN and CDR2 FVKESK. This CDR3 is built from 18 residues. Here the CDR3 reads CASSRRQAGRRFEVEQYF. The CDR3 bases are TGTGCCAGCAGTCGACGGCAGGCGGGACGCCGCTTTGAAGTGGAGCAGTACTTC.

The rearrangement joins TRBV27 to TRBJ2-3, with D tentatively TRBD1 (6 bases). The V end lost 2 bases, the J end lost 2 bases, and 11 bases lay between the germline ends. The CDR3 extends over 15 amino acids. The germline V gene encodes CDR1 MNHEY and CDR2 SMNVEV (reference sequence). The DNA of the CDR3 is TGTGCCAGCAGTTTAGGACAGAGGTTCACAGATACGCAGTATTTT. It encodes CASSLGQRFTDTQYF.

The chain links TRBV19 to TRBJ2-1; 11 nucleotides line up with TRBD2. The trim removed 6 bases at V and 7 bases at J, leaving 8 bases unmatched. The CDR3 is made up of 15 amino acids. CDR1 and CDR2 (germline): LNHDA, SQIVND (reference sequence). CDR3 coding DNA: TGTGCCAGTAGCCCTCTAGCGGGAGGTTGGAATGAGCAGTTCTTC. This sequence encodes CASSPLAGGWNEQFF.

The chain is built from TRBV19 and TRBJ2-7; TRBD1 aligns across 9 bases. Per germline, CDR1 LNHDA and CDR2 SQIVND (reference sequence). This CDR3 comprises 18 residues. J was trimmed by 1 base and V by 5 bases; bases with no gene match: 15. The CDR3 DNA is TGTGCCAGTAGTCAGACAGGGGGTTACGAAACTCAATCCTACGAGCAGTACTTC. Encoded protein: CASSQTGGYETQSYEQYF.

This clone occurred many times. This chain links TRBV9 with TRBJ2-3; TRBD2 matches at 7 bases. There are 16 residues in the CDR3. The V segment lost 4 bases and the J segment 2 bases; nucleotides outside the gene matches: 10. Germline V gene sequence: CDR1 SGDLS, CDR2 YYNGEE. The chain's CDR3 is CASSPRERGITDTQYF. The DNA for the CDR3 is TGTGCCAGCAGCCCCAGAGAGCGGGGAATCACAGATACGCAGTATTTT.